The clone carrying this T cell receptor (beta chain) was counted only a few times. The data derive from a study of blood T cells in healthy people across ages. With V trimmed by 2 bases and J by 4 bases, 6 bases remained unmatched. This CDR3 contains 15 residues. Germline-derived CDR1 and CDR2 are LGHDT and YNNKEL (reference sequence). Next came a second PCR, run for about 7 to 12 cycles, which used a sample-barcoded 5' primer along with a J-beta primer mix. From the 5' RACE reads, TCRdb called clonotypes with MiXCR, one entry per CDR3 protein. This sample has 1.4 million or so distinct CDR3 sequences; about 42% occur once, and the top ten carry 4%.

Sequenced material: blood. The rearrangement links TRBV3-1 to TRBJ1-2; 8 positions match TRBD1. The clonotype was recovered from a woman between 18 and 29 years old in good health. The CDR3, as DNA: TGTGCCAGCAGCCAATGGACAGGGAGCGGCTATGGCTACACCTTC. Its protein is CASSQWTGSGYGYTF. The full variable domain, its missing parts supplied by reference TRBV3-1 and TRBJ1-2, is DTAVSQTPKYLVTQMGNDKSIKCEQNLGHDTMYWYKQDSKKFLKIMFSYNNKELIINETVPNRFSPKSPDKAHLNLHINSLELGDSAVYFCASSQWTGSGYGYTFGSGTRLTVV.